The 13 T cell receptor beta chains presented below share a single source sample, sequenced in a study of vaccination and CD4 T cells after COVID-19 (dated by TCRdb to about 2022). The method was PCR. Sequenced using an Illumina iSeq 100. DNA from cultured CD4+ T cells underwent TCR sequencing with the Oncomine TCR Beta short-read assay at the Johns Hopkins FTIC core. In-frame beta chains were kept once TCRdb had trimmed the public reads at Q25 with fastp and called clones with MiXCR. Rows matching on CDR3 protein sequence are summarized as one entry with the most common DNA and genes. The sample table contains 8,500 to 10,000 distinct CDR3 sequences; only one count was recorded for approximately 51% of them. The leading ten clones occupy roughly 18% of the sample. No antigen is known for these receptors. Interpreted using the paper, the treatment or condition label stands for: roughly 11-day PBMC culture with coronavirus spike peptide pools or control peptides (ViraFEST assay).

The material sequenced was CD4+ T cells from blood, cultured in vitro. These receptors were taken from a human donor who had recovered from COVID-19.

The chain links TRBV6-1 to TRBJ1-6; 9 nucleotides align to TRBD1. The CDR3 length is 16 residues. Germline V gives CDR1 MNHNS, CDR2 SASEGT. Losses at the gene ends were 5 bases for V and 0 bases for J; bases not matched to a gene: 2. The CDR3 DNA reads TGTGCCAGCAGTCCGGACAGGGGCTCCTATAATTCACCCCTCCACTTT. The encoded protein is CASSPDRGSYNSPLHF.

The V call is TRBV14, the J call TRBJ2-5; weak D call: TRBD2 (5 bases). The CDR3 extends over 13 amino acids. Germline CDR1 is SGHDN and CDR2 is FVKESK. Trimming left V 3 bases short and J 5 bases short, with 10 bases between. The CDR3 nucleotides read TGTGCCAGCAGCCACAAGACGGGGGAGACCCAGTACTTC. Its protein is CASSHKTGETQYF.

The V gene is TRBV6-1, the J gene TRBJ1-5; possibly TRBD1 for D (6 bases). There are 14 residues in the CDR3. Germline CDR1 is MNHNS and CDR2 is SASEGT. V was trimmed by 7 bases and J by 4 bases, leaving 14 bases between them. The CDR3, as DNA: TGTGCCAGCAATCAAGGGACACAAAATCAGCCCCAGCATTTT. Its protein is CASNQGTQNQPQHF.

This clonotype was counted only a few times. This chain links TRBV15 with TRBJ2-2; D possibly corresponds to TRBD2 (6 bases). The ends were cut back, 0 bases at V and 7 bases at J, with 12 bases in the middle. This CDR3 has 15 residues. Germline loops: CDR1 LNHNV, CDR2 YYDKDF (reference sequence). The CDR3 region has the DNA TGTGCCACCAGCAGAGAACTAGCTGGGGACGGGGAGCTGTTTTTT. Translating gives CATSRELAGDGELFF.

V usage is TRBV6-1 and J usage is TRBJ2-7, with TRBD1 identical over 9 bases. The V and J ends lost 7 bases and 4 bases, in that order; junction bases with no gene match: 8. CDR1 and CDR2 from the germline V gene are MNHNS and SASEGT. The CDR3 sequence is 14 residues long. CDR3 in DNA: TGTGCCAGCACCTTAGGGACAGGGAGGTACGAGCAGTACTTC. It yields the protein CASTLGTGRYEQYF.

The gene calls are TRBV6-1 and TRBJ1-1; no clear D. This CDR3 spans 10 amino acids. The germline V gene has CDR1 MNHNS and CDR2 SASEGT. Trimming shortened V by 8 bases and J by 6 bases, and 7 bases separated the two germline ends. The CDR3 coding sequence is TGTGCCAGCGCGACGTCTGAAGCTTTCTTT. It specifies CASATSEAFF.

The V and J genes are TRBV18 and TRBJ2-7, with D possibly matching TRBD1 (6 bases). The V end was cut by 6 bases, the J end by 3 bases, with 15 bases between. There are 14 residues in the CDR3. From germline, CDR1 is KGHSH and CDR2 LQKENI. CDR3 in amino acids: CASSPTGNLYEQYF. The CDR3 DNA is TGTGCCAGCTCCCCCACAGGGAACCTCTACGAGCAGTACTTC.

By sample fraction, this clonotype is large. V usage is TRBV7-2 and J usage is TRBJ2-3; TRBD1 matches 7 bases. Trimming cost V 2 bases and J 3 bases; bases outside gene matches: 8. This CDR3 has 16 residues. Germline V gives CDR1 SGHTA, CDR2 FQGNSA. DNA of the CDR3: TGTGCCAGCAGCTTATTGGGGATCAGGGGGACAGATACGCAGTATTTT. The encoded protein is CASSLLGIRGTDTQYF.

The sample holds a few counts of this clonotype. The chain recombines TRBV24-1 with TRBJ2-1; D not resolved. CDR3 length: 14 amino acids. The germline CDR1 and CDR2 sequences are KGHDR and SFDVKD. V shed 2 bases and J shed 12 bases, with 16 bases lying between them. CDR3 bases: TGTGCCACCAGTGATTCCACCTTGCAAGGTCGGCAGTTCTTC. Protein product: CATSDSTLQGRQFF.

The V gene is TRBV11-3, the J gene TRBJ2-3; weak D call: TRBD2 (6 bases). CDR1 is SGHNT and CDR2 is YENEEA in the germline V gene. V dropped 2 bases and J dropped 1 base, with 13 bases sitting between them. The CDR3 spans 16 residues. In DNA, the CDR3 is TGTGCCAGCAGCTTATTTGGGGGGATCGGCACAGATACGCAGTATTTT. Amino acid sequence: CASSLFGGIGTDTQYF.

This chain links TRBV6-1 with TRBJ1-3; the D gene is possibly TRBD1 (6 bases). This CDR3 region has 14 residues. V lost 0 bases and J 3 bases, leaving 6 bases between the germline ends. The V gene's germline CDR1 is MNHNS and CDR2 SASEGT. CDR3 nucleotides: TGTGCCAGCAGTGAAGCCAGGGGTGGAAACACCATATATTTT. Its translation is CASSEARGGNTIYF.

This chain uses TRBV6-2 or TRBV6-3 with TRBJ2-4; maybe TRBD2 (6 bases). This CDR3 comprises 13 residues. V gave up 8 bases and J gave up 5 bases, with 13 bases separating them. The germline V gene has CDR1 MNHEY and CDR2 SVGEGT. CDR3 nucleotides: TGTGCCAGCCGGGGGATTGAGGAAAACATTCAGTACTTC. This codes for CASRGIEENIQYF.

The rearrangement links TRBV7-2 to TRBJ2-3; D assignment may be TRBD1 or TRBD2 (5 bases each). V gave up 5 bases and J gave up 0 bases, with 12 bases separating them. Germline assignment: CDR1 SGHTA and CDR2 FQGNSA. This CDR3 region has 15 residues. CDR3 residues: CASSPAGASTDTQYF. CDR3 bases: TGTGCCAGCAGCCCCGCCGGGGCTAGCACAGATACGCAGTATTTT.